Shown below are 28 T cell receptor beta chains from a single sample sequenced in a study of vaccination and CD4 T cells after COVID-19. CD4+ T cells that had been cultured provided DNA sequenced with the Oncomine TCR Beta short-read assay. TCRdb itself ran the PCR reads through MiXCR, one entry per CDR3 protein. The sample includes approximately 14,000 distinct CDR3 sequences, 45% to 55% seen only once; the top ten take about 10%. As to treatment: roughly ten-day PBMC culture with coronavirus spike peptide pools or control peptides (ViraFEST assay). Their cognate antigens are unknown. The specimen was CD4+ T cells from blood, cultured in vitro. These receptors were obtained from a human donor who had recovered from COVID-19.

The CDR3 nucleotides are TGTGCCAGCAGCTTGTTCTATCAGCCCCAGCATTTT. It encodes CASSLFYQPQHF. The chain employs TRBV5-8 and TRBJ1-5; D call uncertain. Per germline, CDR1 SGHTS and CDR2 YDEGEE. The germline V and J ends were trimmed by 1 base and 5 bases, with 4 bases remaining between them. The CDR3 totals 12 residues.

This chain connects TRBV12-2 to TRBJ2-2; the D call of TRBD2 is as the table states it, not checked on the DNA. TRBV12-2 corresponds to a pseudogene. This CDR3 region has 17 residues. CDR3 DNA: TGTGCAAGTCGCTTAGATATCTTAGCGGGAGGGACCGGGGAGCTGTTTTTT. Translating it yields CASRLDILAGGTGELFF.

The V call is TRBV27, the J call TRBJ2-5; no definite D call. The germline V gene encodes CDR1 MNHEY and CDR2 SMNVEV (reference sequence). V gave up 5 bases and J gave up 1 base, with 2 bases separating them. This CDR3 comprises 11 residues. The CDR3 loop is CASSLQETQYF. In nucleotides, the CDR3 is TGTGCCAGCAGTCTCCAAGAGACCCAGTACTTC.

CDR3 coding DNA: TGTGCCAGCAGCTTACGCTCTGCAGCTAACACAGATACGCAGTATTTT. It is translated as CASSLRSAANTDTQYF. The chain links TRBV7-6 to TRBJ2-3; no firm D call. Germline lookup yields CDR1 SGHVS and CDR2 FNYEAQ. V lost 2 bases and J lost 2, with 14 bases in between. CDR3 length: 16 residues.

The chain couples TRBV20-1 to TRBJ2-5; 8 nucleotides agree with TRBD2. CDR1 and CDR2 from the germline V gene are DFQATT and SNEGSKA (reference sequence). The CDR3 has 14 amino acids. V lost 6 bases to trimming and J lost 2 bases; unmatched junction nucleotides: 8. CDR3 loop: CSARGLVQQETQYF. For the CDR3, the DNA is TGCAGTGCCCGGGGACTAGTGCAGCAAGAGACCCAGTACTTC.

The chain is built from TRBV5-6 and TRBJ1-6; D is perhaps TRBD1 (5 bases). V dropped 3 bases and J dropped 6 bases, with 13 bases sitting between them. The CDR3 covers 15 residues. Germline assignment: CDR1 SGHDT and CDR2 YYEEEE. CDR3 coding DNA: TGTGCCAGCAGCTCCCAAACAGGATCTAATTCACCCCTCCACTTT. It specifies CASSSQTGSNSPLHF.

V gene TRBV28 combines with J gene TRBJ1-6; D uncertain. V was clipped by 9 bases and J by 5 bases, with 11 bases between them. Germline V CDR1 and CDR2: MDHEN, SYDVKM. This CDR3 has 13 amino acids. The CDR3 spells CASAQPNNSPLHF. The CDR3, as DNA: TGTGCCAGTGCACAGCCGAATAATTCACCCCTCCACTTT.

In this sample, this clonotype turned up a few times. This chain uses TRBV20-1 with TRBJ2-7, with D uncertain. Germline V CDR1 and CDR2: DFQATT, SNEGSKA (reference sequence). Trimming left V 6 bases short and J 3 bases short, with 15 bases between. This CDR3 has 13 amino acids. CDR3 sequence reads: CSAPLPTNYEQYF. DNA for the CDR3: TGCAGTGCCCCCCTCCCCACAAACTACGAGCAGTACTTC.

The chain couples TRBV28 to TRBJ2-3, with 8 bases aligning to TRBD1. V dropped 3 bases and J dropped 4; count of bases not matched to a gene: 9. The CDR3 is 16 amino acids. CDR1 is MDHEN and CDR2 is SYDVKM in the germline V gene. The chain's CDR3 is CASSFRQGTVPDTQYF. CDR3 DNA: TGTGCCAGCAGTTTCCGACAGGGGACAGTCCCAGATACGCAGTATTTT. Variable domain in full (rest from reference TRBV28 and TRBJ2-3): DVKVTQSSRYLVKRTGEKVFLECVQDMDHENMFWYRQDPGLGLRLIYFSYDVKMKEKGDIPEGYSVSREKKERFSLILESASTNQTSMYLCASSFRQGTVPDTQYFGPGTRLTVL.

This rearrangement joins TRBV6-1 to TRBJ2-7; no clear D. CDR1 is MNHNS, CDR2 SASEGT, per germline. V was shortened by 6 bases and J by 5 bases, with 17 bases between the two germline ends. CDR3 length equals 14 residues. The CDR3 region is CASRIASRPHEQYF. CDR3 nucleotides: TGTGCCAGCAGAATAGCTTCCCGCCCCCACGAGCAGTACTTC.

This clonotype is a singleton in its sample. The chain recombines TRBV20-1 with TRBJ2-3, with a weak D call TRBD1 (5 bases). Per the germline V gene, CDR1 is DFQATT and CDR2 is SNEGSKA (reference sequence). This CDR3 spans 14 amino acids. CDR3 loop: CGLTGTTVTDTQYF. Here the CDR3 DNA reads TGCGGCCTAACAGGTACCACTGTCACAGATACGCAGTATTTT.

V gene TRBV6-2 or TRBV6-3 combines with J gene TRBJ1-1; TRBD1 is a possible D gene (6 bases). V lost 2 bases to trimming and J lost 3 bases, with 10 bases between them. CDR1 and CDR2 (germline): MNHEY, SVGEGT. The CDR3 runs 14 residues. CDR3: CASSYKGGDTEAFF. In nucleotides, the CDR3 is TGTGCCAGCAGTTACAAGGGGGGTGACACTGAAGCTTTCTTT.

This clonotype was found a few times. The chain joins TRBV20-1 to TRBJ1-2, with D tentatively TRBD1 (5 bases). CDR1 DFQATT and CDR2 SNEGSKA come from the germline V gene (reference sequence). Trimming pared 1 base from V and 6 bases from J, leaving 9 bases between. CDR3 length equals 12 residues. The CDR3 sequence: CSARGGSDGYTF. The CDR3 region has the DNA TGCAGTGCTAGAGGGGGGTCCGATGGCTACACCTTC.

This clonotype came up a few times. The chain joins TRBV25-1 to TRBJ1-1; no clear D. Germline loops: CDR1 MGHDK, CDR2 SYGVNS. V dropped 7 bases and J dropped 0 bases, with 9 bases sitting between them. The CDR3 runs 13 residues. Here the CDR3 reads CASINTVNTEAFF. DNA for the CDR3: TGTGCCAGCATAAACACAGTGAACACTGAAGCTTTCTTT.

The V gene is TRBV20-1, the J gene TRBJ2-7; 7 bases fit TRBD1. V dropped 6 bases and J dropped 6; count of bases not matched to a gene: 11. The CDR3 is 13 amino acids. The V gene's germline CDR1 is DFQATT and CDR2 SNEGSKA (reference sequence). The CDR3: CSATRTGLGEQYF. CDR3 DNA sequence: TGCAGTGCCACTCGGACAGGATTGGGCGAGCAGTACTTC.

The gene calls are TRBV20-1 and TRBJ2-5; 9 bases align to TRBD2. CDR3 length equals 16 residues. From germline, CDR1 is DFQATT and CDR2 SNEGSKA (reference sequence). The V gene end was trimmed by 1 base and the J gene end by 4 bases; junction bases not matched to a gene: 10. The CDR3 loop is CSARGLAGPEGETQYF. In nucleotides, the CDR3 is TGCAGTGCTAGAGGGCTAGCGGGACCCGAGGGAGAGACCCAGTACTTC.

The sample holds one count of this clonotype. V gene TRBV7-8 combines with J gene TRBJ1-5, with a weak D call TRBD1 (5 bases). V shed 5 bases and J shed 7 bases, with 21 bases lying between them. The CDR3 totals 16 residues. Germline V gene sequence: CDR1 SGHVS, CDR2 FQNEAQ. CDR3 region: CASSPRWGGGDQPQHF. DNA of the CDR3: TGTGCCAGCAGCCCAAGGTGGGGGGGGGGAGACCAGCCCCAGCATTTT.

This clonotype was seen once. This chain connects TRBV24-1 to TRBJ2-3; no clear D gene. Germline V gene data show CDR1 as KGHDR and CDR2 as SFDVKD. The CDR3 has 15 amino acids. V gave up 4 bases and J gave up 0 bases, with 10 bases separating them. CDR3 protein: CATSDHSLSTDTQYF. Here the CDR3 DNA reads TGTGCCACCAGTGACCATTCCCTTAGCACAGATACGCAGTATTTT.

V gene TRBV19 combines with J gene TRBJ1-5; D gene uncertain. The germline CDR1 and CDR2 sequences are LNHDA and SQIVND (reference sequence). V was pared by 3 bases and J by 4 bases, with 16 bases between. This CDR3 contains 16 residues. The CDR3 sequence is CASSIWPTRPNQPQHF. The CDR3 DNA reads TGTGCCAGTAGTATTTGGCCAACCAGGCCGAATCAGCCCCAGCATTTT.

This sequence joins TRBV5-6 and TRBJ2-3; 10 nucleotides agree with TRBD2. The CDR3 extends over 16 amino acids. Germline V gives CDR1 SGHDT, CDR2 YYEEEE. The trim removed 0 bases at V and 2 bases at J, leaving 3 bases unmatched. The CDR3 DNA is TGTGCCAGCAGCTTGGGGCTAGCGGGAGACACAGATACGCAGTATTTT. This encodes CASSLGLAGDTDTQYF.

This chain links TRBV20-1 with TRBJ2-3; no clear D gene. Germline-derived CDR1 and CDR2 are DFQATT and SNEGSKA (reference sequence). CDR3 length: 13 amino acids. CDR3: CRCSALRTDTQYF. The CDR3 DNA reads TGCAGGTGTTCAGCACTTCGCACAGATACGCAGTATTTT.

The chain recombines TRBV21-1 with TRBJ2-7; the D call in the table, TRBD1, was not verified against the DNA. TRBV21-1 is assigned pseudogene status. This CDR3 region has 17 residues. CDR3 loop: CASSKERVGGCSYEQYF. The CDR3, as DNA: TGTGCCAGCAGCAAAGAAAGGGTCGGGGGTTGCTCCTACGAGCAGTACTTC.

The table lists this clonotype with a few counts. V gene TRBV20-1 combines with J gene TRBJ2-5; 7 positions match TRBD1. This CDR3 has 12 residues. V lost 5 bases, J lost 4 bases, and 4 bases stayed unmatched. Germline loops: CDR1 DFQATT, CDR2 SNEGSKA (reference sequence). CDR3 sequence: CSAPRQGETQYF. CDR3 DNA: TGCAGTGCTCCGCGACAGGGAGAGACCCAGTACTTC.

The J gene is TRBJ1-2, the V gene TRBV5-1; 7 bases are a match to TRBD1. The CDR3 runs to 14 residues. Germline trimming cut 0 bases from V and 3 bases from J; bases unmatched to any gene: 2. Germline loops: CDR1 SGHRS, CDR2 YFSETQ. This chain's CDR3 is CASSLVGGDYGYTF. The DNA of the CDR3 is TGCGCCAGCAGCTTGGTAGGGGGCGACTATGGCTACACCTTC.

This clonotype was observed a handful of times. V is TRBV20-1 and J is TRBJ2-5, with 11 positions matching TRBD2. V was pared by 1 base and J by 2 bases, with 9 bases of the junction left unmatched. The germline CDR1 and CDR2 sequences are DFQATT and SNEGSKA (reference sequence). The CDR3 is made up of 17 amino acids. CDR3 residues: CSARGNPGTSGQETQYF. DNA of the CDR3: TGCAGTGCTAGAGGCAACCCCGGGACTAGCGGACAAGAGACCCAGTACTTC.

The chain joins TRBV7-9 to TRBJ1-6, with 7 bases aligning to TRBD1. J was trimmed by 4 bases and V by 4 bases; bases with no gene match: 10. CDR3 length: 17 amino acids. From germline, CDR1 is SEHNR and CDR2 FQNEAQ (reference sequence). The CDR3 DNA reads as TGTGCCAGCAGCTCGCTTAGGGACAGTCGGTATAATTCACCCCTCCACTTT. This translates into CASSSLRDSRYNSPLHF.

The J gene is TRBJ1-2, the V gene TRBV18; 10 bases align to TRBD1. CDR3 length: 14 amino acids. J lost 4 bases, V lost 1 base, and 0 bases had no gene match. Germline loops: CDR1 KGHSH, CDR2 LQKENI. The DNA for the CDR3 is TGTGCCAGCTCACCACGGACAGGGGGCTATGGCTACACCTTC. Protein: CASSPRTGGYGYTF.

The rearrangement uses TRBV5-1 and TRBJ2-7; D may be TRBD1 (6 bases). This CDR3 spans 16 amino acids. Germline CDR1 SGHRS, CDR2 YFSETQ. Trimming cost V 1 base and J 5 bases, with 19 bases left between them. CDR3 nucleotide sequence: TGCGCCAGCAGCTTGTTGTGGGCCCAGGGGTACAACGAGCAGTACTTC. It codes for CASSLLWAQGYNEQYF.